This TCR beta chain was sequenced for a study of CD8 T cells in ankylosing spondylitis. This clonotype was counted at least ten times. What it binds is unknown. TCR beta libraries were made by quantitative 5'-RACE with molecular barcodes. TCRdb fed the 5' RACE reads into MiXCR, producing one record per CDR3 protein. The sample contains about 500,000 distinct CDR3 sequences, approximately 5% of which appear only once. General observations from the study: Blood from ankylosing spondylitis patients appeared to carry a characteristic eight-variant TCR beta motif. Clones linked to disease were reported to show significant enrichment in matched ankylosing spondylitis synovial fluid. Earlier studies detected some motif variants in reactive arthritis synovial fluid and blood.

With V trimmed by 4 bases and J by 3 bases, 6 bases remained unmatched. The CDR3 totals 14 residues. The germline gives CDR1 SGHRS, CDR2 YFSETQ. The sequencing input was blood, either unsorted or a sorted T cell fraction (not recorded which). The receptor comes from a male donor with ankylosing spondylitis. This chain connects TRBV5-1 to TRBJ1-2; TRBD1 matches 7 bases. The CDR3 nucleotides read TGCGCCAGCAGCAAAACAGGGGCTGACTATGGCTACACCTTC. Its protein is CASSKTGADYGYTF.